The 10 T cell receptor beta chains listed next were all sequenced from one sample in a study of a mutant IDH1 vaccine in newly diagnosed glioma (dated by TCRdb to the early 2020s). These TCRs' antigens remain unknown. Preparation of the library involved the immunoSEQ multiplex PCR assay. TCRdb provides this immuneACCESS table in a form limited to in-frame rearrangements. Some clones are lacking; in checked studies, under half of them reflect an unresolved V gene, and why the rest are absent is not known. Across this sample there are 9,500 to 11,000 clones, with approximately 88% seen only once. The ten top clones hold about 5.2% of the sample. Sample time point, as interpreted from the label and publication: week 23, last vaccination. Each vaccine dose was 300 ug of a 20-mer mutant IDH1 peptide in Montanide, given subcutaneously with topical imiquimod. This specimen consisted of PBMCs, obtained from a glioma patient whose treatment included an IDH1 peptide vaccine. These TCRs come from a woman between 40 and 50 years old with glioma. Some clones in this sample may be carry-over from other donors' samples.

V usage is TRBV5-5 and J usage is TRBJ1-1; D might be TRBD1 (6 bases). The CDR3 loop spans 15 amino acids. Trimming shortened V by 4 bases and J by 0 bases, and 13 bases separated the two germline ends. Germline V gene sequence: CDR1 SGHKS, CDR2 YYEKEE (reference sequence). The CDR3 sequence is CASSPLGQMNTEAFF. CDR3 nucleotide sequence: TGTGCCAGCAGCCCCCTCGGACAGATGAACACTGAAGCTTTCTTT.

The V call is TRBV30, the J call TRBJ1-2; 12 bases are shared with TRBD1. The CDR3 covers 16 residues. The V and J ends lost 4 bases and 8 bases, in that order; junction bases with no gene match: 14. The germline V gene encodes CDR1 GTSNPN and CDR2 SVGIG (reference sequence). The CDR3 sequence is CAWTGSGTGGMGGYTF. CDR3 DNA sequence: TGTGCCTGGACTGGATCCGGGACAGGGGGCATGGGGGGCTACACCTTC.

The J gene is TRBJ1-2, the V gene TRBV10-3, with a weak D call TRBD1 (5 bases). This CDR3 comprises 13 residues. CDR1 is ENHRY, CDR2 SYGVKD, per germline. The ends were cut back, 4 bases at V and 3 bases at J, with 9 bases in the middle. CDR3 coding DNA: TGTGCCATCAGTGGGGAAGGGGACTATGGCTACACCTTC. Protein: CAISGEGDYGYTF.

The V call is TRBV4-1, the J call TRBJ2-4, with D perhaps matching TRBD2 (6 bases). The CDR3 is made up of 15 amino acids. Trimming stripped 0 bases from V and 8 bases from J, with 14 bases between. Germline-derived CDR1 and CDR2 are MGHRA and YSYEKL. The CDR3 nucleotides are TGCGCCAGCAGCCAAGAAGGAGGGTCGCTGGACATTCAGTACTTC. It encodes CASSQEGGSLDIQYF.

The CDR3 region has the DNA TGCAGCGTTGAGTCGGGGACAGCATACGAGCAGTACTTC. This codes for CSVESGTAYEQYF. V gene TRBV29-1 combines with J gene TRBJ2-7, with TRBD1 identical over 7 bases. This CDR3 has 13 residues. The V segment lost 3 bases and the J segment 4 bases; nucleotides outside the gene matches: 6. The germline V gene has CDR1 SQVTM and CDR2 ANQGSEA.

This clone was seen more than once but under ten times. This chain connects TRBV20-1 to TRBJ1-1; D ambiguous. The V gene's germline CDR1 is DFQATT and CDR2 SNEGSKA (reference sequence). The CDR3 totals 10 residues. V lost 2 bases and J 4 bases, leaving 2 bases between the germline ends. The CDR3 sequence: CSARTTEAFF. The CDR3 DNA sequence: TGCAGTGCTAGAACCACTGAAGCTTTCTTT.

CDR3 residues: CASSRTDFYQPQHF. CDR3 in DNA: TGTGCCAGCAGCCGGACAGACTTCTATCAGCCCCAGCATTTT. The chain recombines TRBV28 with TRBJ1-5, with a weak D call TRBD1 (6 bases). Germline V gene sequence: CDR1 MDHEN, CDR2 SYDVKM. Trimming took off 6 bases at V and 5 bases at J, with 14 bases between the two ends. The CDR3 runs 14 residues.

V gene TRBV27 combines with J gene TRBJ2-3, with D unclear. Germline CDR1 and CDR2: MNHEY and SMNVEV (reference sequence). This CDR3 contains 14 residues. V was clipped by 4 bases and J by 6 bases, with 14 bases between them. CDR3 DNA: TGTGCCAGCAGTTCGCCCGCCGAGACGGATACGCAGTATTTT. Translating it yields CASSSPAETDTQYF.

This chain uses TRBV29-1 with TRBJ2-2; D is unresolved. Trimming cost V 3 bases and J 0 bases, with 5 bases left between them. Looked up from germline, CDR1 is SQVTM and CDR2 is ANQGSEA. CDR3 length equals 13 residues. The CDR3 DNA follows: TGCAGCGTTGACCAGCCGAACACCGGGGAGCTGTTTTTT. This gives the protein CSVDQPNTGELFF.

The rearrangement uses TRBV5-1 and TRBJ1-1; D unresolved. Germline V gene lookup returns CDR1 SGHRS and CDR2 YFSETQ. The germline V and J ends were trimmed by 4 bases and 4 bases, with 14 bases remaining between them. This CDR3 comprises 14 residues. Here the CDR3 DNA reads TGCGCCAGCAGCCTCGCTAGGGATATCACTGAAGCTTTCTTT. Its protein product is CASSLARDITEAFF.